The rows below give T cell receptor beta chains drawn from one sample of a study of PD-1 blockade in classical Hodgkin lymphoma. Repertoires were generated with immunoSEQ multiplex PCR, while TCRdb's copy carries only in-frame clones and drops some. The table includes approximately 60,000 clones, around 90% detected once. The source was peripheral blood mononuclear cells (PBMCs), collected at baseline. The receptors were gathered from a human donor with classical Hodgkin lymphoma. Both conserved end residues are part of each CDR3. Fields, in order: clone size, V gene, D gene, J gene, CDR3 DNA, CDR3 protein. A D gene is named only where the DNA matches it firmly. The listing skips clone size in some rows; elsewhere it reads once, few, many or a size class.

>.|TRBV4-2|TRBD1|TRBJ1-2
TGTGCCAGCAGCCAACCCACCGTTACAGGGGAAGATGGCTACACCTTC
CASSQPTVTGEDGYTF
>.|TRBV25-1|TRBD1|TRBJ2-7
TGTGCCAGCAGGGGACAGGGGGCGTCCTACGAGCAGTACTTC
CASRGQGASYEQYF
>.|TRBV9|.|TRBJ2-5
TGTGCCAGCAGCCAAGGCAGGCTAGTTGGGACCCAGTACTTC
CASSQGRLVGTQYF
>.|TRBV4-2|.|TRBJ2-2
TGTGCCAGCAGAATCCGGGTTGATTCGGGCACCGGGGAGCTGTTTTTT
CASRIRVDSGTGELFF
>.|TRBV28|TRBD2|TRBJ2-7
TGTGCCAGCAGTTTGGGAAGGAGCAACCGGGGGGGGCAGTACTTC
CASSLGRSNRGGQYF
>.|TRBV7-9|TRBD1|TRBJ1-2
TGTGCCAGCAGCTTGGGTGCAGGGGGGACTTATGGCTACACCTTC
CASSLGAGGTYGYTF
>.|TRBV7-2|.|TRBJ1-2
TGTGCCAGCAGCCCTAGGACAGTTACTGGCTACACCTTC
CASSPRTVTGYTF
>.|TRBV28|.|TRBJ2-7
TGTGCCAGCAGTGCCCCCTTTGGGGGACGGGAGCAGTACTTC
CASSAPFGGREQYF
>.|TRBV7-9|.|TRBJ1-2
TGTGCCAGCACTCACCAGGGCTATGGCTACACCTTC
CASTHQGYGYTF
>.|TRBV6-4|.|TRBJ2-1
TGTGCCAGCAGTGACCAACAGGGTTCCTACAATGAGCAGTTCTTC
CASSDQQGSYNEQFF
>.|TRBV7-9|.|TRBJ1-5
TGTGCCAGCAGCCAAGGACAGCCGAATCAGCCCCAGCATTTT
CASSQGQPNQPQHF
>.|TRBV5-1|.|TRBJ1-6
TGCGCCAGCAGCTTTATGGCAGGAAGTCATAATTCACCCCTCCACTTT
CASSFMAGSHNSPLHF
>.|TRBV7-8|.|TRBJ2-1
TGTGCCAGCACCGATCGGGGTTCCTACAATGAGCAGTTCTTC
CASTDRGSYNEQFF
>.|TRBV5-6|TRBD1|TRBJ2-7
TGTGCCAGCAGCTTATATGACAGGGCCTACGAGCAGTACTTC
CASSLYDRAYEQYF
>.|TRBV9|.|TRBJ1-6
TGTGCCAGCAGCAGCGGGACAAATTCACCCCTCCACTTT
CASSSGTNSPLHF
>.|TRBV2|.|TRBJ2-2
TGTGCCAGCAGTGAAACGAACACCGGGGAGCTGTTTTTT
CASSETNTGELFF
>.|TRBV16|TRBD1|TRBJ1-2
TGTGCCAGCAGCTCGGACAGGTTCTATGGCTACACCTTC
CASSSDRFYGYTF
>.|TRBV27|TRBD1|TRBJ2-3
TGTGCCAGCAGTTGGCCCCGGACAGGGAAATGTCCAGATACGCAGTATTTT
CASSWPRTGKCPDTQYF
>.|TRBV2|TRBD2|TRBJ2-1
TGTGCCGGGAAAGCGGGAGGCAATGAGCAGTTCTTC
CAGKAGGNEQFF
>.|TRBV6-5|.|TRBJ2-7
TGTGCCAGCAGCAGCAGGGGATCCTCCTACGAGCAGTACTTC
CASSSRGSSYEQYF
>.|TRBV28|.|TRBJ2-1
TGTGCCAGCAGTTTAAGGGGGGGCTCCTACAATGAGCAGTTCTTC
CASSLRGGSYNEQFF
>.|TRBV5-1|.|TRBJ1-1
TGCGCCAGCAGCTTAACAGGAGTGGGCACTGAAGCTTTCTTT
CASSLTGVGTEAFF
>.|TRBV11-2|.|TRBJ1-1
TGTGCCAGCAGCTTGGGGAAGGCTGAAGCTTTCTTT
CASSLGKAEAFF
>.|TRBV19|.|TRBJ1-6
TGTGCCAGTAGTATCCACAGTAAGGTGAATTCACCCCTCCACTTT
CASSIHSKVNSPLHF
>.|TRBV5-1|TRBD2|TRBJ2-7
TGCGCCAGCAGCTGGGAGGGACGGAGAACCTACGAGCAGTACTTC
CASSWEGRRTYEQYF
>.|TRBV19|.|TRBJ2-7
TGTGCCAGTAGTACATCTCACAGGGTTCACGAGCAGTACTTC
CASSTSHRVHEQYF
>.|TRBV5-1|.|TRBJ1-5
TGCGCCAGCAGCCCCGGTGGTGGGGATCAGCCCCAGCATTTT
CASSPGGGDQPQHF
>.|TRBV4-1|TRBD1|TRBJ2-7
TGCGCCAGCAGCTCAAGACAGGGAAACTACGAGCAGTACTTC
CASSSRQGNYEQYF
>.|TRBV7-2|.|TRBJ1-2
TGTGCCAGCAGCCCTGACAATAACTATGGCTACACCTTC
CASSPDNNYGYTF
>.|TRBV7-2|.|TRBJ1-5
TGTGCCAGCAGCTTAGTGGGGGGCCAGCCCCAGCATTTT
CASSLVGGQPQHF
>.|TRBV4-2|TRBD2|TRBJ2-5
TGTGCCAGCAGCCAAGATAAAACTAGCGGTGAGACCCAGTACTTC
CASSQDKTSGETQYF
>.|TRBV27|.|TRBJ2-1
TGTGCCAGCAGTTTAAAATGGGAAGTCTATGAGCAGTTCTTC
CASSLKWEVYEQFF
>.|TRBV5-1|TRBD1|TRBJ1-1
TGCGCCAGCAGCTGGGGACAGGATGAAGCTTTCTTT
CASSWGQDEAFF
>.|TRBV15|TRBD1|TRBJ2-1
TGTGCCACCAGCGCTGACAGGGGGCGCAATGAGCAGTTCTTC
CATSADRGRNEQFF
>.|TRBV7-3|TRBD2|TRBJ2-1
TGTGCCAGCAGCTTAGCGGGTAGCGGGACTTACAATGAGCAGTTCTTC
CASSLAGSGTYNEQFF
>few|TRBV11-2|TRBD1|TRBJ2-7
TGTGCCAGCAGCTTAGTTTTCGGGACAGGGGGCTACGAGCAGTACTTC
CASSLVFGTGGYEQYF
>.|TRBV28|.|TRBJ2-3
TGTGCCAGCAGTTTAGCAGTTATCAGCACAGATACGCAGTATTTT
CASSLAVISTDTQYF
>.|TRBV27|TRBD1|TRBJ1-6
TGTGCCAGCAGCTCCTTGGGACAGAATAATTCACCCCTCCACTTT
CASSSLGQNNSPLHF
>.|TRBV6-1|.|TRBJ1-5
TGTGCCAGCAGTGAAGCTCCTGGTCAGCCCCAGCATTTT
CASSEAPGQPQHF
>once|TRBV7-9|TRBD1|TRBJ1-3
TGTGCCAGCAGCTACTCAGGGGGCTCTGGAAACACCATATATTTT
CASSYSGGSGNTIYF
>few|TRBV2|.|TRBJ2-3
TGTGCCAGCAGTGATCGGTCAGGGGTTCGAGATACGCAGTATTTT
CASSDRSGVRDTQYF
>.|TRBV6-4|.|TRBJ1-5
TGTGCCAGCAGTGCCAATAGGGATCAGCCCCAGCATTTT
CASSANRDQPQHF
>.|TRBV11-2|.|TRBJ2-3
TGTGCCAGCAGCTCGGGACGCGGCACAGATACGCAGTATTTT
CASSSGRGTDTQYF
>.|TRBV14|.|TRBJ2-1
TGTGCCAGCAGCCAGGCCCCCAAGGGTTACAATGAGCAGTTCTTC
CASSQAPKGYNEQFF
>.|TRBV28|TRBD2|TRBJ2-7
TGTGCCACTGGACTAGGGCTCACAGGCTACGAGCAGTACTTC
CATGLGLTGYEQYF
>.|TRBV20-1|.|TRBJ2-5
TGCAGTGCCTGGCGGGAGACCCAGTACTTC
CSAWRETQYF
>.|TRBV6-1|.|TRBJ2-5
TGTGCCAGCAGTGCCCAGGGAGTAGAGACCCAGTACTTC
CASSAQGVETQYF
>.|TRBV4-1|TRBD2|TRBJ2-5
TGCGCCAGCAGCCAAGATCATCCTAGCGGGGTTCGTGGGACCCAGTACTTC
CASSQDHPSGVRGTQYF
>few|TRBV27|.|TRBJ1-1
TGTGCCAGCAGTTTATCTCACTTTTACACTGAAGCTTTCTTT
CASSLSHFYTEAFF
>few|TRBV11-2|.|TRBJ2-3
TGTGCCAGCAGCTTAGGGGACCAGACCGTAAGAGATACGCAGTATTTT
CASSLGDQTVRDTQYF
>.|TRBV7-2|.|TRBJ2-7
TGTGCCAGCAGCTTATACAGGGAACCCGTCTACGAGCAGTACTTC
CASSLYREPVYEQYF
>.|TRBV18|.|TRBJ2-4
TGTGCCAGCTCACCAACCGTTAACATTCAGTACTTC
CASSPTVNIQYF
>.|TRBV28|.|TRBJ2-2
TGTGCCAGCAGCACTCTGAAAACTAGTTTTGTCCTTACCGGGGAGCTGTTTTTT
CASSTLKTSFVLTGELFF
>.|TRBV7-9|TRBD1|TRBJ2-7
TGTGCCAGCAGCTTCCGGGACAGGGGGGGCGAGCAGTACTTC
CASSFRDRGGEQYF
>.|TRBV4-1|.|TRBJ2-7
TGCGCCAGCAGCCAAGATTGGCGGCAGGGATTCGACGAGCAGTACTTC
CASSQDWRQGFDEQYF
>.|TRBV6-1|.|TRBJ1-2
TGTGCCAGCGTAGTAACAGGGAATTATGGCTACACCTTC
CASVVTGNYGYTF
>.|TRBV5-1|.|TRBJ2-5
TGCGCCAGCAGCAACAGCGGGCCTCAAGAGACCCAGTACTTC
CASSNSGPQETQYF
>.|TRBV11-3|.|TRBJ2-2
TGTGCCAGCAGCGTTAGCGGCCAGGGTACCGGGGAGCTGTTTTTT
CASSVSGQGTGELFF